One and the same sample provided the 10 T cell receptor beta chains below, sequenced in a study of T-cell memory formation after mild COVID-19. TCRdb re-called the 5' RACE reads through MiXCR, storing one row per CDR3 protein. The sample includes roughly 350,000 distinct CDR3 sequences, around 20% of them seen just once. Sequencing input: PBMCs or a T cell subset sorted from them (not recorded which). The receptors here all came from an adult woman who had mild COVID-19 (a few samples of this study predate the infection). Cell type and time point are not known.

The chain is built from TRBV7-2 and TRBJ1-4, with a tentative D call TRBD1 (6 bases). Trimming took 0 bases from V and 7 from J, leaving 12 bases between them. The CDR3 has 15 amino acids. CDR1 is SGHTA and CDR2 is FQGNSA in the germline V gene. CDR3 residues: CASSLAGGSIEKLFF. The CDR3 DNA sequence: TGTGCCAGCAGCTTAGCGGGGGGCTCAATTGAAAAACTGTTTTTT. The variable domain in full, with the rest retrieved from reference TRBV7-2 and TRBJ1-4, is GAGVSQSPSNKVTEKGKDVELRCDPISGHTALYWYRQSLGQGLEFLIYFQGNSAPDKSGLPSDRFSAERTGGSVSTLTIQRTQQEDSAVYLCASSLAGGSIEKLFFGSGTQLSVL.

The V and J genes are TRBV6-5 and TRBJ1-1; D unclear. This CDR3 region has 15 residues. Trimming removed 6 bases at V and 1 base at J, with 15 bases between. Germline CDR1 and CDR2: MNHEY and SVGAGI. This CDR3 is CASRAEGLRNTEAFF. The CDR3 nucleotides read TGTGCCAGCAGAGCAGAAGGACTGCGGAACACTGAAGCTTTCTTT.

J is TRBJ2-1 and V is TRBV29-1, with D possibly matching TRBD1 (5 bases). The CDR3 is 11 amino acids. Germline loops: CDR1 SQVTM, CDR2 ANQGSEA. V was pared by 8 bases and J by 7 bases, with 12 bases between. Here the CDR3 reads CSSDRGNEQFF. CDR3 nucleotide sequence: TGCAGCTCAGACAGAGGAAATGAGCAGTTCTTC.

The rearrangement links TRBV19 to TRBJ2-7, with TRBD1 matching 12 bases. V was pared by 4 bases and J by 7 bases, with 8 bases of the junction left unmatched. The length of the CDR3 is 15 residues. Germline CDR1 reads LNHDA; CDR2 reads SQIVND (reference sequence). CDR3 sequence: CASSTGTGGKGEQYF. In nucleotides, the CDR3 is TGTGCCAGTAGTACCGGGACAGGGGGCAAGGGAGAGCAGTACTTC.

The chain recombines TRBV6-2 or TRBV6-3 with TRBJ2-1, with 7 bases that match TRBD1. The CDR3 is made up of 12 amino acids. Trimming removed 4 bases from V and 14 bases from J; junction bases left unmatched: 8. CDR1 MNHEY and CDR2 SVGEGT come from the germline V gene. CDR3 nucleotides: TGTGCCAGCAGTTGGGGACAGAGCTTGGAGTTCTTC. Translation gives CASSWGQSLEFF.

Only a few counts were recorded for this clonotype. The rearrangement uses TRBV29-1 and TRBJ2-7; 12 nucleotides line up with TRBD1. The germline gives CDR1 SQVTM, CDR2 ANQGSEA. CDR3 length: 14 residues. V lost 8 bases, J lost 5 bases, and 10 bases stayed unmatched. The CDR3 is CSLTLGTGGDEQYF. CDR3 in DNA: TGCAGCTTAACGCTCGGGACAGGGGGCGACGAGCAGTACTTC.

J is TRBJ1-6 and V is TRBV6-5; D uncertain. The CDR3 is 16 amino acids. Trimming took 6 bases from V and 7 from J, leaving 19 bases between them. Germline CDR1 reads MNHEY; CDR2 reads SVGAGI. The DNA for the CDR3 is TGTGCCAGCAGCCAGGCACCGCGGGAAACAAATTCACCCCTCCACTTT. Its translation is CASSQAPRETNSPLHF.

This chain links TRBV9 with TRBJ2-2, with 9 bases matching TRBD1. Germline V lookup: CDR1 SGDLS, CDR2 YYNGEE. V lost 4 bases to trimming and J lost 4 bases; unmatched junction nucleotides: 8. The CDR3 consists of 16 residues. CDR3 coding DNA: TGTGCCAGCAGCCTAACAGGGGGCGCGGGCACCGGGGAGCTGTTTTTT. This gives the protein CASSLTGGAGTGELFF.

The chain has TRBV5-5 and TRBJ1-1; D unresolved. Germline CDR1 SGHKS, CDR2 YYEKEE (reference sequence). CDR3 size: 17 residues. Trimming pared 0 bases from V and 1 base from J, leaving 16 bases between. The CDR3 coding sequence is TGTGCCAGCAGCTTGGATAGCGGCAGGTATGGGAACACTGAAGCTTTCTTT. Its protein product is CASSLDSGRYGNTEAFF.

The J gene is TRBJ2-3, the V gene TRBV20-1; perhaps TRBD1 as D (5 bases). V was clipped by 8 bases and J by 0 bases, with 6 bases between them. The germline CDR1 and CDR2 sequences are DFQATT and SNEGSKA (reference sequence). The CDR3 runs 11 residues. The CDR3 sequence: CSPGSTDTQYF. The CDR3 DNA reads TGCAGTCCAGGGAGCACAGATACGCAGTATTTT.